The rows below give T cell receptor beta chains drawn from one sample of a study of blood T cells in healthy people across ages. TCRdb reprocessed the 5' RACE reads with MiXCR, giving one entry per CDR3 protein. The sample records 980,000 or so distinct CDR3 sequences, 45% to 50% being singletons. The sample was blood. These receptors all stem from a man in his thirties or forties in good health. CDR3s include the opening cysteine and the closing phenylalanine or tryptophan.

V	length	J	CDR3
TRBV29-1	15	TRBJ2-7	CSVEENRDNTYEQYF
TRBV28	13	TRBJ1-2	CASSVEQNYGYTF
TRBV6-1	14	TRBJ1-4	CASSDGQGWEKLFF
TRBV20-1	15	TRBJ2-3	CSARVDRGLTDTQYF
TRBV6-6	15	TRBJ1-4	CASRTRDIRREKLFF
TRBV24-1	13	TRBJ1-1	CATSGGGNTEAFF
TRBV5-1	15	TRBJ2-5	CASSLAGTRVKTQYF
TRBV27	14	TRBJ2-7	CASRRGGGSYEQYF
TRBV4-1	16	TRBJ2-1	CVSSQDRGRRYNEQFF
TRBV7-3	15	TRBJ2-2	CASSFSTAGTGELFF